These T cell receptor beta chains were read from a single sample in a study of cytomegalovirus exposure and HLA in healthy donors. The method was immunoSEQ multiplex PCR; TCRdb's version includes in-frame clones alone and lacks a portion of them. The table has approximately 57,000 clones, 93% seen once. The specimen sequenced was PBMCs. Receptor source: a woman in her late teens or twenties in good health and CMV-seronegative. Both conserved end residues are part of each CDR3. The order of the fields is J gene, D gene, clone size, V gene, CDR3 protein, CDR3 DNA. D genes are given only for firm matches. Clone size is not always given. Where it is, it says once, few, many or a class for expanded clones.

j_gene: TRBJ2-2; d_gene: NA; abundance: NA; v_gene: TRBV5-1; CDR3aa: CASSPEGRRVPNTGELFF; CDR3nt: TGCGCCAGCAGCCCCGAAGGTCGGCGGGTGCCAAACACCGGGGAGCTGTTTTTT
j_gene: TRBJ2-3; d_gene: TRBD2; abundance: NA; v_gene: TRBV28; CDR3aa: CASSLLSSGTRTDTQYF; CDR3nt: TGTGCCAGCAGTTTACTGTCTAGCGGGACCCGCACAGATACGCAGTATTTT
j_gene: TRBJ2-4; d_gene: TRBD1; abundance: NA; v_gene: TRBV5-4; CDR3aa: CASSLIGQGANIQYF; CDR3nt: TGTGCCAGCAGCTTGATAGGACAGGGGGCCAACATTCAGTACTTC
j_gene: TRBJ2-3; d_gene: NA; abundance: NA; v_gene: TRBV18; CDR3aa: CASSPTGNTQYF; CDR3nt: TGTGCCAGCTCCCCTACAGGGAATACGCAGTATTTT
j_gene: TRBJ1-6; d_gene: TRBD1; abundance: NA; v_gene: TRBV10-3; CDR3aa: CAISDSGGFRGMKLNSPLHF; CDR3nt: TGTGCCATCAGTGATTCGGGAGGGTTCAGGGGGATGAAACTTAATTCACCCCTCCACTTT
j_gene: TRBJ2-1; d_gene: NA; abundance: NA; v_gene: TRBV15; CDR3aa: CATSERRATYNEQFF; CDR3nt: TGTGCCACCAGCGAAAGGAGGGCCACTTACAATGAGCAGTTCTTC
j_gene: TRBJ1-6; d_gene: NA; abundance: medium-sized; v_gene: TRBV4-2; CDR3aa: CASSQDHSGSDSPLHF; CDR3nt: TGTGCCAGCAGCCAAGATCACTCGGGGAGCGATTCACCCCTCCACTTT
j_gene: TRBJ2-1; d_gene: NA; abundance: once; v_gene: TRBV5-1; CDR3aa: CASSFQQTQIYNEQFF; CDR3nt: TGCGCCAGCAGCTTCCAACAGACGCAAATATACAATGAGCAGTTCTTC
j_gene: TRBJ2-1; d_gene: TRBD2; abundance: NA; v_gene: TRBV7-8; CDR3aa: CASSFRTRANEQFF; CDR3nt: TGTGCCAGCAGCTTCCGGACTAGAGCCAATGAGCAGTTCTTC
j_gene: TRBJ2-7; d_gene: NA; abundance: NA; v_gene: TRBV7-8; CDR3aa: CASSQSRGEQYF; CDR3nt: TGTGCCAGCAGCCAAAGCAGGGGAGAGCAGTACTTC
j_gene: TRBJ1-2; d_gene: TRBD1; abundance: NA; v_gene: TRBV19; CDR3aa: CASSIDRGINYGYTF; CDR3nt: TGTGCCAGTAGTATCGACAGGGGAATTAACTATGGCTACACCTTC
j_gene: TRBJ2-7; d_gene: TRBD2; abundance: NA; v_gene: TRBV6-6; CDR3aa: CASSHGGLANYEQYF; CDR3nt: TGTGCCAGCTCCCACGGGGGACTAGCGAATTACGAGCAGTACTTC
j_gene: TRBJ1-1; d_gene: TRBD1; abundance: NA; v_gene: TRBV5-6; CDR3aa: CASSLAEPGTVNTEAFF; CDR3nt: TGTGCCAGCAGCTTGGCCGAACCCGGGACAGTGAACACTGAAGCTTTCTTT
j_gene: TRBJ1-5; d_gene: NA; abundance: once; v_gene: TRBV12-5; CDR3aa: CASALGRQPQHF; CDR3nt: TGTGCTAGTGCCCTAGGAAGGCAGCCCCAGCATTTT
j_gene: TRBJ2-2; d_gene: NA; abundance: NA; v_gene: TRBV7-9; CDR3aa: CASSLVGGPANTGELFF; CDR3nt: TGTGCCAGCAGCTTAGTCGGGGGGCCCGCGAACACCGGGGAGCTGTTTTTT
j_gene: TRBJ2-1; d_gene: TRBD1; abundance: NA; v_gene: TRBV10-3; CDR3aa: CAISGRDRDWNEQFF; CDR3nt: TGTGCCATCAGTGGGAGGGACAGGGATTGGAATGAGCAGTTCTTC
j_gene: TRBJ1-4; d_gene: TRBD1; abundance: NA; v_gene: TRBV5-4; CDR3aa: CASSSTGGPNEKLFF; CDR3nt: TGTGCCAGCAGCTCAACAGGGGGCCCTAATGAAAAACTGTTTTTT
j_gene: TRBJ1-5; d_gene: TRBD1; abundance: NA; v_gene: TRBV27; CDR3aa: CASRDLTGTGLTNQPQHF; CDR3nt: TGTGCCAGCAGAGACTTAACCGGGACAGGACTCACCAATCAGCCCCAGCATTTT
j_gene: TRBJ1-2; d_gene: TRBD1; abundance: NA; v_gene: TRBV6-5; CDR3aa: CASRGTGYGYTF; CDR3nt: TGTGCCAGCAGGGGGACAGGGTATGGCTACACCTTC
j_gene: TRBJ1-1; d_gene: TRBD1; abundance: NA; v_gene: TRBV28; CDR3aa: CASSGTGGFYTEAFF; CDR3nt: TGTGCCAGCAGTGGGACAGGGGGCTTTTACACTGAAGCTTTCTTT
j_gene: TRBJ1-1; d_gene: NA; abundance: NA; v_gene: TRBV2; CDR3aa: CASRALGPEAFF; CDR3nt: TGTGCCAGCAGGGCTCTTGGCCCTGAAGCTTTCTTT
j_gene: TRBJ2-5; d_gene: NA; abundance: NA; v_gene: TRBV2; CDR3aa: CASNFVPKETQYF; CDR3nt: TGTGCCAGCAACTTCGTGCCCAAAGAGACCCAGTACTTC
j_gene: TRBJ1-2; d_gene: NA; abundance: NA; v_gene: TRBV21-1; CDR3aa: CASRGDWVLNYGYTF; CDR3nt: TGTGCCAGCAGAGGGGATTGGGTCCTCAACTATGGCTACACCTTC
j_gene: TRBJ2-7; d_gene: TRBD1; abundance: few; v_gene: TRBV6-1; CDR3aa: CAVRQGLTYEQYF; CDR3nt: TGTGCCGTGAGACAGGGATTAACCTACGAGCAGTACTTC
j_gene: TRBJ2-1; d_gene: NA; abundance: NA; v_gene: TRBV5-1; CDR3aa: CASSTGTPEGWQFF; CDR3nt: TGCGCCAGCAGCACCGGGACACCCGAAGGCTGGCAGTTCTTC
j_gene: TRBJ2-5; d_gene: NA; abundance: NA; v_gene: TRBV29-1; CDR3aa: CSVGLVAETQYF; CDR3nt: TGCAGCGTTGGACTAGTTGCAGAGACCCAGTACTTC
j_gene: TRBJ2-3; d_gene: TRBD2; abundance: few; v_gene: TRBV6-1; CDR3aa: CASSASGGADTQYF; CDR3nt: TGTGCCAGCAGTGCTAGCGGGGGTGCAGATACGCAGTATTTT
j_gene: TRBJ2-5; d_gene: TRBD2; abundance: NA; v_gene: TRBV7-3; CDR3aa: CASSPRLAGVPEETQYF; CDR3nt: TGTGCCAGCAGCCCAAGACTAGCGGGGGTCCCGGAAGAGACCCAGTACTTC
j_gene: TRBJ2-1; d_gene: NA; abundance: once; v_gene: TRBV7-9; CDR3aa: CASSFASGGSQGQFF; CDR3nt: TGTGCCAGCAGCTTTGCCAGCGGAGGGTCCCAGGGGCAGTTCTTC
j_gene: TRBJ2-5; d_gene: NA; abundance: NA; v_gene: TRBV2; CDR3aa: CASSVQGNLRETQYF; CDR3nt: TGTGCCAGCAGTGTCCAGGGTAATCTTAGGGAGACCCAGTACTTC
j_gene: TRBJ2-1; d_gene: NA; abundance: once; v_gene: TRBV15; CDR3aa: CATSRALVGGNEQFF; CDR3nt: TGTGCCACCAGCAGAGCACTTGTAGGGGGCAATGAGCAGTTCTTC
j_gene: TRBJ2-3; d_gene: TRBD2; abundance: NA; v_gene: TRBV7-9; CDR3aa: CASSQRTSVRTDTQYF; CDR3nt: TGTGCCAGCAGCCAACGGACTAGCGTGAGAACAGATACGCAGTATTTT
j_gene: TRBJ2-6; d_gene: NA; abundance: NA; v_gene: TRBV6-1; CDR3aa: CASSAGGANVLTF; CDR3nt: TGTGCCAGCAGTGCGGGTGGGGCCAACGTCCTGACTTTC
j_gene: TRBJ2-1; d_gene: NA; abundance: NA; v_gene: TRBV19; CDR3aa: CASSIGPGEQFF; CDR3nt: TGTGCCAGTAGTATAGGACCAGGTGAGCAGTTCTTC
j_gene: TRBJ2-7; d_gene: TRBD2; abundance: NA; v_gene: TRBV2; CDR3aa: CASTIRSSGGDISYEQYF; CDR3nt: TGTGCCAGCACCATAAGGAGTAGCGGGGGGGACATCTCCTACGAGCAGTACTTC
j_gene: TRBJ1-2; d_gene: NA; abundance: NA; v_gene: TRBV19; CDR3aa: CASSIREHNYGYTF; CDR3nt: TGTGCCAGTAGTATACGGGAACATAACTATGGCTACACCTTC
j_gene: TRBJ2-5; d_gene: TRBD2; abundance: NA; v_gene: TRBV4-3; CDR3aa: CASSQRWGGRTPQVETQYF; CDR3nt: TGCGCCAGCAGCCAACGCTGGGGGGGGAGGACTCCACAGGTGGAGACCCAGTACTTC